The present T cell receptor beta chain was sequenced within a study of blood T cells in healthy people across ages. The CDR3 length is 14 residues. Trimming cost V 4 bases and J 9 bases; bases outside gene matches: 5. A second PCR, run for about 6 to 11 cycles, used a sample-barcoded 5' primer plus a J-beta primer mix. Each CDR3 protein is one row after TCRdb ran MiXCR on the 5' RACE reads. This table holds roughly 680,000 distinct CDR3 sequences, roughly half found once. The sample taken for sequencing was blood. The clonotype was recovered from a woman older than 75 in good health. The chain is built from TRBV12-3 or TRBV12-4 and TRBJ1-6, with 8 bases identical to TRBD1. CDR3 loop: CASSSGTGVSPLHF. DNA of the CDR3: TGTGCCAGCAGTTCAGGGACAGGTGTTTCACCCCTCCACTTT.